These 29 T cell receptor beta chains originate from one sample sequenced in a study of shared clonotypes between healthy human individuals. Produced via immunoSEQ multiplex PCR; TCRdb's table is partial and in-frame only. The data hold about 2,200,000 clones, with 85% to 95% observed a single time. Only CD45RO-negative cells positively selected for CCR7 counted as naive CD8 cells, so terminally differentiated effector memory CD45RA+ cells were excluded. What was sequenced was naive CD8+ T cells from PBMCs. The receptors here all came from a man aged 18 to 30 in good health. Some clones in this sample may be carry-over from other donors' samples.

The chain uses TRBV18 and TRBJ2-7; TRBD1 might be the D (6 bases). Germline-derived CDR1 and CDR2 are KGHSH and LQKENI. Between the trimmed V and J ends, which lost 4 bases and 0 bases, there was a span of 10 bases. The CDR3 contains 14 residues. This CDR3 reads CASSLGASSYEQYF. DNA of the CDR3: TGTGCCAGCTCACTGGGGGCCAGCTCCTACGAGCAGTACTTC.

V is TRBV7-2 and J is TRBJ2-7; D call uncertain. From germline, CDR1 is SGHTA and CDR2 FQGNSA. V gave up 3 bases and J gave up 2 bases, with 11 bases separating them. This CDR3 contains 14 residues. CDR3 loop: CASSFVTDPYEQYF. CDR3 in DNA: TGTGCCAGCAGCTTTGTGACGGACCCCTACGAGCAGTACTTC.

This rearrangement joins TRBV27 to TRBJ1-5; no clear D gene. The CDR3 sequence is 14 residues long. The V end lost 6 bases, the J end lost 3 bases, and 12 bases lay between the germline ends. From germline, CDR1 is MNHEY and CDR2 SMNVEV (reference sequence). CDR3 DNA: TGTGCCAGCAGCCCGACCGGACCCAATCAGCCCCAGCATTTT. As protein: CASSPTGPNQPQHF.

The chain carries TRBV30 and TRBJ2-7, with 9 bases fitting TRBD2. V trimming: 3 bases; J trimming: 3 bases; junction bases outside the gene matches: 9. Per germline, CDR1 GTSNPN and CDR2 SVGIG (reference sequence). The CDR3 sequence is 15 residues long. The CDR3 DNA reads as TGTGCCTGGAGCGCCGGGGCGGGAGGGATCTACGAGCAGTACTTC. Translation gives CAWSAGAGGIYEQYF.

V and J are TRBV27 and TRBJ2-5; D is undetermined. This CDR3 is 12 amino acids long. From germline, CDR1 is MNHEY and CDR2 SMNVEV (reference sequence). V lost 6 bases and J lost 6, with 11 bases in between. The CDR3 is CASRGPGKTQYF. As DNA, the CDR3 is TGTGCCAGCAGGGGCCCTGGAAAGACCCAGTACTTC.

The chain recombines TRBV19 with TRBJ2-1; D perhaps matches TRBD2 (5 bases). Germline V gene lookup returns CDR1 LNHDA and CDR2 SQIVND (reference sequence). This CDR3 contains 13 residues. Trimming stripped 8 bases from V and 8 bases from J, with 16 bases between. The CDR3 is CASSPGGLDEQFF. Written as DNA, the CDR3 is TGTGCCAGTTCCCCGGGTGGACTCGATGAGCAGTTCTTC.

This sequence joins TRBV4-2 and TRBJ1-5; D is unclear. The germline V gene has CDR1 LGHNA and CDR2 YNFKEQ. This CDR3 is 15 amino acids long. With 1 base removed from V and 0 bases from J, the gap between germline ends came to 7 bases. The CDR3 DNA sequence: TGTGCCAGCAGCCAAGTCAGTATTAGCAATCAGCCCCAGCATTTT. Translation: CASSQVSISNQPQHF.

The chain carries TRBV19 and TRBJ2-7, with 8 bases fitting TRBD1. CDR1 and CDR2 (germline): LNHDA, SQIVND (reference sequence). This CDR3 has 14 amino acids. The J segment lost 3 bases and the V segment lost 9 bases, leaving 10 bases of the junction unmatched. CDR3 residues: CASSQRTGIYEQYF. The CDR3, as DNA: TGTGCCAGCTCTCAGCGGACAGGGATCTACGAGCAGTACTTC.

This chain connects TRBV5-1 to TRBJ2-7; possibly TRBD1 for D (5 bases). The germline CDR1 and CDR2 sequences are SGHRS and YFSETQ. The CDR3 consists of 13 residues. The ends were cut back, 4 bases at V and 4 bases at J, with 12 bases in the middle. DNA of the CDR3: TGCGCCAGCAGCCCGGGCCCAGGGTACGAGCAGTACTTC. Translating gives CASSPGPGYEQYF.

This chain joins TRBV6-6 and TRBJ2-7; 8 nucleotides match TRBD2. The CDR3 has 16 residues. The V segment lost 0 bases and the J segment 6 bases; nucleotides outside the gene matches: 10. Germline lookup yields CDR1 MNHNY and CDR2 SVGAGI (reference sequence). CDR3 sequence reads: CASSYSWEGLAAEQYF. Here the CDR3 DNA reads TGTGCCAGCAGTTACTCGTGGGAAGGACTAGCTGCCGAGCAGTACTTC.

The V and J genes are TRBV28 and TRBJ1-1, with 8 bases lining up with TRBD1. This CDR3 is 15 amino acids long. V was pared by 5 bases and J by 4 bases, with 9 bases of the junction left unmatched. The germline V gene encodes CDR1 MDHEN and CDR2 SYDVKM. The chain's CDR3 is CASSEPRQGSTEAFF. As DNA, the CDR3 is TGTGCCAGCAGTGAACCCCGACAGGGGAGCACTGAAGCTTTCTTT.

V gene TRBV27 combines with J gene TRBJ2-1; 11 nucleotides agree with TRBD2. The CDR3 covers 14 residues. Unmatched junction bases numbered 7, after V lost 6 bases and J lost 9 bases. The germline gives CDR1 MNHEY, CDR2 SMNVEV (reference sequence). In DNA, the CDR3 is TGTGCCAGCAGACTAGCGGGAGCCCTGAGTGAGCAGTTCTTC. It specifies CASRLAGALSEQFF.

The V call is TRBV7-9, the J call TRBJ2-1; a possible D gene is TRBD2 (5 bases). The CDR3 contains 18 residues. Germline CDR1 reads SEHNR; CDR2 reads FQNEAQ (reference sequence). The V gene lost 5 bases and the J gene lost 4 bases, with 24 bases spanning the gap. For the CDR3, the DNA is TGTGCCAGCAGCCCGGGATCGCTAGGCCCCGGTTCTTACAATGAGCAGTTCTTC. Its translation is CASSPGSLGPGSYNEQFF.

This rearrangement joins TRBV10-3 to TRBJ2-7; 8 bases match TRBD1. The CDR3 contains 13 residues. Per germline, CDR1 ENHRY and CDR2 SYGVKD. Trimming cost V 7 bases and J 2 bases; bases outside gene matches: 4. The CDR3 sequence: CAITVDRAYEQYF. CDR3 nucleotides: TGTGCCATCACTGTGGACAGGGCCTACGAGCAGTACTTC.

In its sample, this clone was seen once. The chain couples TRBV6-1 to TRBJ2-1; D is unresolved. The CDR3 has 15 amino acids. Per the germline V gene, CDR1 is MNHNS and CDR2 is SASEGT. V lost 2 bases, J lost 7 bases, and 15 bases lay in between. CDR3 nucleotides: TGTGCCAGCAGTGAATTCGTTTTGGTGGGGAATGAGCAGTTCTTC. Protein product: CASSEFVLVGNEQFF.

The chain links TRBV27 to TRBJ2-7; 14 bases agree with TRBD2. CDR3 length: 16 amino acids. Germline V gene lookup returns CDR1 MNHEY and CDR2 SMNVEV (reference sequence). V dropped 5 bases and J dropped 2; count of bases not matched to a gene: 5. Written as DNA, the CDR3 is TGTGCCAGCAGTCCAAGACTAGCGGGAGGGCCCTACGAGCAGTACTTC. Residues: CASSPRLAGGPYEQYF.

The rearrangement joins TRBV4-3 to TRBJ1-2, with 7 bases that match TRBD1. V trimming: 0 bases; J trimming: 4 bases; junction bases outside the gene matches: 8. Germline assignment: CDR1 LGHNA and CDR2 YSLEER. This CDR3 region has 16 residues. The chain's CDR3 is CASSQDREGASYGYTF. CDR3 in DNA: TGCGCCAGCAGCCAAGATCGCGAGGGGGCTAGCTATGGCTACACCTTC.

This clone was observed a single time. CDR3 sequence (DNA): TGTGCCAGCAGCGCCGGGACGAGCGGAGCCGACGAGCAGTACTTC. It yields the protein CASSAGTSGADEQYF. The chain carries TRBV7-9 and TRBJ2-7, with D possibly called TRBD1 or TRBD2 (5 bases each). This CDR3 is 15 amino acids long. In germline, CDR1 is SEHNR, CDR2 FQNEAQ (reference sequence). V dropped 5 bases and J dropped 5 bases, with 19 bases sitting between them.

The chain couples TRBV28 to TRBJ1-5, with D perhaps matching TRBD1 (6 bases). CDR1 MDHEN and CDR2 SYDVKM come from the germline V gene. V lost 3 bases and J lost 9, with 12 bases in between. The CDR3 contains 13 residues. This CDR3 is CASSFPNRAPQHF. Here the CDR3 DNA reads TGTGCCAGCAGTTTCCCAAACAGGGCGCCCCAGCATTTT.

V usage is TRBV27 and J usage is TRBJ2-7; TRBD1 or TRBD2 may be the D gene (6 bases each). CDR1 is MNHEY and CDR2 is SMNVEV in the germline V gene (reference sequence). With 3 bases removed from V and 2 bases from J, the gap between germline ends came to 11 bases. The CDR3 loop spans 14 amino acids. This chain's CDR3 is CASSFGGHTYEQYF. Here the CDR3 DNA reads TGTGCCAGCAGTTTTGGGGGGCACACCTACGAGCAGTACTTC.

The CDR3: CASSFGVLDELPPYEQYF. For the CDR3, the DNA is TGTGCCAGCAGCTTCGGGGTGCTGGACGAATTGCCTCCCTACGAGCAGTACTTC. The chain combines TRBV7-8 with TRBJ2-7; D is possibly TRBD2 (5 bases). V was trimmed by 3 bases and J by 2 bases, leaving 23 bases between them. Germline CDR1 SGHVS, CDR2 FQNEAQ. This CDR3 is built from 18 residues.

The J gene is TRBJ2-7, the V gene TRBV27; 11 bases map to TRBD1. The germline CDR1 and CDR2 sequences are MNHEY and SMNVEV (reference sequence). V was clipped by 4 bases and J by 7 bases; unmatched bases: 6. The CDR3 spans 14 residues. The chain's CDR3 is CASSYGQGAGEQYF. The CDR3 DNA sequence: TGTGCCAGCAGTTACGGACAGGGGGCAGGGGAGCAGTACTTC.

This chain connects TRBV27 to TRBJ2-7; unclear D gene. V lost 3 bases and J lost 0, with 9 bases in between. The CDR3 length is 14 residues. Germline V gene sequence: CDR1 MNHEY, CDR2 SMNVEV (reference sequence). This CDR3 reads CASSLFPNSYEQYF. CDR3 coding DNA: TGTGCCAGCAGTTTGTTCCCAAACTCCTACGAGCAGTACTTC.

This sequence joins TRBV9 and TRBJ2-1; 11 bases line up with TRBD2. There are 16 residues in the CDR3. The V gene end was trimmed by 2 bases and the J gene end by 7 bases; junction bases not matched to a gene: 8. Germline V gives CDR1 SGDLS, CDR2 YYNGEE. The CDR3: CASSVAGTSGLNEQFF. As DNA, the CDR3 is TGTGCCAGCAGCGTGGCCGGGACTAGCGGTCTGAATGAGCAGTTCTTC.

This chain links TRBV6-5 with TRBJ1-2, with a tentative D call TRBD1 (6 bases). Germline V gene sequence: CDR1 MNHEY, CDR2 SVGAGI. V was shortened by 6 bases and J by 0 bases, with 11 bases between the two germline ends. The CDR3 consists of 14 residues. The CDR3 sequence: CASRQDSSNYGYTF. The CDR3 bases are TGTGCCAGCAGACAGGACAGTTCTAACTATGGCTACACCTTC.

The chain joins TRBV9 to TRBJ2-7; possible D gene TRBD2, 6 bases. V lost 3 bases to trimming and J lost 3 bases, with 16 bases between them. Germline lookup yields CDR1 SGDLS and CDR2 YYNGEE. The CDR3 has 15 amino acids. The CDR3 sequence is CASSAEAGLFYEQYF. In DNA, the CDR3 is TGTGCCAGCAGCGCAGAAGCGGGTCTTTTCTACGAGCAGTACTTC.

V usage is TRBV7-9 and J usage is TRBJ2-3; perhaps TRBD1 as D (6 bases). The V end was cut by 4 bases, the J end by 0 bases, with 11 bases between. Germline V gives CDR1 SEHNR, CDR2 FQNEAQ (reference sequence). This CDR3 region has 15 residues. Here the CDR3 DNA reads TGTGCCAGCAGCTCGGACAGCACTAGCACAGATACGCAGTATTTT. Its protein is CASSSDSTSTDTQYF.

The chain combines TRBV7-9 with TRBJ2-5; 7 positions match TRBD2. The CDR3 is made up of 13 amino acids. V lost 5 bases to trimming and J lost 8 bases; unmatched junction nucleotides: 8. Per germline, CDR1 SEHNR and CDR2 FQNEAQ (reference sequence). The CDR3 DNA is TGTGCCAGCAGCCCGGGACTAACGATTACCCAGTACTTC. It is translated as CASSPGLTITQYF.

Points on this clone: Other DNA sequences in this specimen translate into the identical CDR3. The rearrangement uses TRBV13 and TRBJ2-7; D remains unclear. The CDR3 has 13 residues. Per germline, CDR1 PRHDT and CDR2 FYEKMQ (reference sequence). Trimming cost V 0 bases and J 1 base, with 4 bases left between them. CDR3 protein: CASSLGQSYEQYF. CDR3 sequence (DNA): TGTGCCAGCAGCTTAGGTCAGTCCTACGAGCAGTACTTC.